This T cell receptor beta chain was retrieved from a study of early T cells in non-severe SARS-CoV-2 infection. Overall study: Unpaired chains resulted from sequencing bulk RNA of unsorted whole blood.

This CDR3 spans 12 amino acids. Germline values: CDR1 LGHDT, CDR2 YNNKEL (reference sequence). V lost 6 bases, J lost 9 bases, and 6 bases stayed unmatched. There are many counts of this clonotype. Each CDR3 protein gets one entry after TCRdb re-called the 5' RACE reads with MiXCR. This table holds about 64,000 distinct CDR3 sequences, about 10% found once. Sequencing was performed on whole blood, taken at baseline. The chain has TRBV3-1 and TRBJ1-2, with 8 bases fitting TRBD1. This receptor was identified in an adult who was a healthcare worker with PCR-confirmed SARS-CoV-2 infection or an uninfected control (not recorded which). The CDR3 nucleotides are TGTGCCAGCAGACAGACAGGGGCGAGCTACACCTTC. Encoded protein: CASRQTGASYTF.